This T cell receptor beta chain was obtained from a study of CD8 T cells in Susac syndrome. CDR3 length: 13 residues. CDR1 is LNHDA, CDR2 SQIVND, per germline (reference sequence). V lost 7 bases and J lost 7, with 13 bases in between. Sequencing of TCR beta was undertaken in CD8+ and CD4+ T cells derived from blood. Multiple sclerosis controls were treatment-naive patients with stable or active relapsing-remitting disease. While CD8+ and CD4+ T cells were isolated negatively, TEMRA cells were enriched by FACS. Random hexamers were used to reverse transcribe 0.5 to 1 ug of RNA. TCR beta CDR3 was amplified by immunoSEQ multiplex PCR. This amplification extended across 54 Vbeta and 13 Jbeta segments. In TCRdb, the immunoSEQ multiplex PCR reads were re-called with MiXCR into one record per CDR3 protein. The sample lists about 300,000 distinct CDR3 sequences; 75% to 85% were seen once.

Sequenced: CD8+ T cells from PBMCs. This TCR was recovered from a human donor with multiple sclerosis. The chain joins TRBV19 to TRBJ2-2, with D possibly being TRBD1 or TRBD2 (5 bases each). CDR3 sequence (DNA): TGTGCCAGTAAGGGACCCAGGAGCGGGGAGCTGTTTTTT. This encodes CASKGPRSGELFF.